A selection of T cell receptor beta chains follows, all from one sample in a study of T cell changes during pregnancy in multiple sclerosis. Profiled with immunoSEQ multiplex PCR; TCRdb holds only in-frame clones, not every one. The profile covers 100,000 or so clones, with more than 90% appearing a single time and approximately 1.2% taken by the ten largest. The sequencing used peripheral blood, collected in the second trimester of pregnancy. The receptors were sampled from a female donor with multiple sclerosis, enrolled in a pregnancy study. Both conserved end residues are part of each CDR3.

>TRBJ2-7|TRBV5-5|15
CASRGSGLAGHEQYF
>TRBJ1-2|TRBV30|15
CAWSVRLGVNYGYTF
>TRBJ2-7|TRBV11-2|12
CASSPGTLGQYF
>TRBJ2-6|TRBV27|19
CASNAGAHTRFSGANVLTF
>TRBJ1-4|TRBV28|14
CASSLWQNNEKLFF
>TRBJ2-7|TRBV10-3|16
CAISEVGVRSAYEQYF
>TRBJ1-1|TRBV6-4|14
CASSDKEGGTEAFF
>TRBJ1-1|TRBV27|16
CASSFGQAQAGTEAFF
>TRBJ1-5|TRBV6-5|14
CASRQGQSNQPQHF
>TRBJ2-1|TRBV9|19
CASSTPGLAGAFSYNEQFF
>TRBJ1-5|TRBV5-1|15
CASSPGQDSNQPQHF
>TRBJ1-2|TRBV7-9|13
CASSWDRGGGYTF
>TRBJ2-7|TRBV6-6|13
CASRGEATYEQYF
>TRBJ1-1|TRBV5-1|14
CASSLQGRGTEAFF
>TRBJ1-2|TRBV9|16
CASSDGTGDVGGGYTF
>TRBJ2-7|TRBV9|16
CASSTDGRAPSYEQYF
>TRBJ1-1|TRBV10-3|18
CAISEPPGGARWNTEAFF
>TRBJ2-3|TRBV25-1|13
CASRGLAADTQYF
>TRBJ1-5|TRBV2|15
CASREGRFSNQPQHF
>TRBJ1-3|TRBV12-5|16
CASGRGLGTGWATIYF
>TRBJ2-7|TRBV28|17
CASIESGTGLLSYEQYF
>TRBJ2-3|TRBV2|17
CASSELGRRPSTDTQYF
>TRBJ2-3|TRBV19|15
CASSHLAGVPDTQYF
>TRBJ2-1|TRBV27|16
CASSPYLAVNYNEQFF
>TRBJ2-2|TRBV5-1|18
CASSLAGLAGGNTGELFF
>TRBJ1-5|TRBV9|17
CASSDGDRDFGNQPQHF
>TRBJ2-3|TRBV5-1|15
CASTDTRAFTDTQYF
>TRBJ2-7|TRBV27|16
CASSPPGQGASYEQYF
>TRBJ2-2|TRBV19|16
CASSMWTSGPPGELFF
>TRBJ1-2|TRBV5-6|13
CASSSGTGSGYTF
>TRBJ1-1|TRBV15|14
CATSRVGAGGEAFF
>TRBJ2-3|TRBV6-1|14
CASSAGLATDTQYF
>TRBJ2-1|TRBV18|13
CASSFGVYNEQFF
>TRBJ2-7|TRBV7-9|15
CASSLEAGGGSEQYF
>TRBJ1-1|TRBV18|14
CASSPRRGGTEAFF
>TRBJ2-3|TRBV9|16
CASSERASGSSDTQYF
>TRBJ1-4|TRBV29-1|12
CSVGSNTGKLFF
>TRBJ2-1|TRBV5-1|15
CASSFGGTEYNEQFF
>TRBJ1-6|TRBV7-9|15
CASSLPSGAHSPLHF
>TRBJ2-7|TRBV7-3|13
CASSALQGTEQYF
>TRBJ2-3|TRBV28|15
CASSLGGPGADTQYF
>TRBJ2-1|TRBV5-1|15
CASSLSGTSGNEQFF
>TRBJ2-1|TRBV30|15
CAWTRTSRGYNEQFF
>TRBJ1-1|TRBV6-1|14
CASLSRGGYTEAFF
>TRBJ1-2|TRBV9|14
CASSAGGSNYGYTF
>TRBJ1-2|TRBV6-5|11
CASGGQGGYTF
>TRBJ1-1|TRBV6-1|13
CASSLTGNTEAFF
>TRBJ1-2|TRBV14|18
CASSLSGTGGTHNYGYTF
>TRBJ2-7|TRBV6-1|13
CASSKGEGGEQYF
>TRBJ2-1|TRBV11-2|14
CASSLGGPNNEQFF
>TRBJ1-6|TRBV6-1|14
CASVSDTFNSPLHF
>TRBJ1-6|TRBV11-2|15
CASSSRDQGGSPLHF
>TRBJ1-4|TRBV30|12
CAWETGSEKLFF
>TRBJ2-1|TRBV2|13
CASSSRGYNEQFF
>TRBJ2-5|TRBV6-1|16
CASSEVDRGGRETQYF
>TRBJ1-5|TRBV7-2|14
CASSLGGGGQPQHF
>TRBJ1-1|TRBV19|14
CASSIPGGLGEAFF
>TRBJ2-3|TRBV5-4|15
CASSSTSGVTDTQYF
>TRBJ2-1|TRBV4-1|18
CASSQETDFLSSYNEQFF
>TRBJ2-7|TRBV10-3|12
CAINREGYEQYF